This TCR beta chain was found in a study of cytomegalovirus exposure and HLA in healthy donors. Comments on this clone: Antigen unknown.

General study points: Compared with the roughly 700-donor mean, an Asian-associated ancestry cluster reportedly had fewer N-insertions, according to a later analysis.

Researchers ran the PCR with 60 Vbeta and 13 Jbeta primers. The repertoire was sequenced with immunoSEQ multiplex PCR; TCRdb's copy has only in-frame clones and lacks some. The table lists 200,000 to 250,000 clones, approximately 70% of them singletons, with 1.8% in the top ten. V shed 5 bases and J shed 3 bases, with 17 bases lying between them. Germline V gives CDR1 LNHDA, CDR2 SQIVND (reference sequence). The CDR3 runs to 15 residues. Sequenced input: PBMCs. This TCR was sampled from a woman in her 30s in good health and CMV-seronegative. The chain has TRBV19 and TRBJ2-7; a possible D gene is TRBD2 (6 bases). The CDR3 sequence is CASSVRDSPFYEQYF. The DNA of the CDR3 is TGTGCCAGTAGTGTCCGGGACTCGCCCTTCTACGAGCAGTACTTC.